One sample yielded the 10 T cell receptor beta chains listed below, sequenced in a study of CD8+ T cells in alopecia areata. Treatment in this sample: oral pan-JAK inhibitor, 5-10 mg twice daily. Following extraction, RNA underwent reverse transcription to cDNA, which served as the sequencing template. Assay: immunoSEQ multiplex PCR; the TCRdb copy retains only in-frame clones and omits some. The sample has about 150,000 clones, nearly 55% seen once; the top ten hold approximately 16%. Specimen: CD8+ T cells sorted from blood, collected at week 4, from a patient treated with tofacitinib. The receptors here all came from a human donor with alopecia areata.

The chain joins TRBV18 to TRBJ2-7; D not resolved. Germline assignment: CDR1 KGHSH and CDR2 LQKENI. CDR3 length: 14 residues. With 2 bases removed from V and 2 bases from J, the gap between germline ends came to 10 bases. CDR3 amino acids: CASSPGSGTYEQYF. The CDR3 bases are TGTGCCAGCTCACCAGGGTCAGGAACCTACGAGCAGTACTTC.

This clone was observed once. The chain joins TRBV10-3 to TRBJ2-5; a weak D match, TRBD1 (6 bases). Germline CDR1 reads ENHRY; CDR2 reads SYGVKD. V gave up 3 bases and J gave up 1 base, with 18 bases separating them. CDR3 size: 17 residues. The CDR3 here is CAISEGGHNSGQETQYF. As DNA, the CDR3 is TGTGCCATCAGTGAAGGGGGACACAACTCGGGCCAAGAGACCCAGTACTTC.

The rearrangement joins TRBV15 to TRBJ2-7; D is tentatively TRBD1 or TRBD2 (5 bases each). Per germline, CDR1 LNHNV and CDR2 YYDKDF (reference sequence). The CDR3 loop spans 13 amino acids. V was pared by 5 bases and J by 4 bases, with 12 bases between. CDR3: CATSVGATYEQYF. The CDR3 bases are TGTGCCACCAGCGTCGGGGCGACTTACGAGCAGTACTTC.

The chain employs TRBV6-1 and TRBJ1-4; D unclear. Looked up from germline, CDR1 is MNHNS and CDR2 is SASEGT. V lost 2 bases, J lost 2 bases, and 18 bases lay in between. The CDR3 is 18 amino acids. CDR3 coding DNA: TGTGCCAGCAGTGAATCTCCGGTATCTCTTGGGACTAATGAAAAACTGTTTTTT. It translates to CASSESPVSLGTNEKLFF.

This chain joins TRBV29-1 and TRBJ2-1; no clear D. Trimming removed 5 bases at V and 6 bases at J, with 8 bases between. In germline, CDR1 is SQVTM, CDR2 ANQGSEA. The CDR3 totals 11 residues. DNA for the CDR3: TGCAGCGTTCCACTGGGCAATGAGCAGTTCTTC. Translating gives CSVPLGNEQFF.

Only one count was recorded for this clone. The gene calls are TRBV7-9 and TRBJ1-5; 7 bases are shared with TRBD1. The CDR3 is made up of 14 amino acids. CDR1 is SEHNR and CDR2 is FQNEAQ in the germline V gene (reference sequence). The junction had 3 bases not matched to a gene; V was cut back by 4 bases and J by 3 bases. CDR3 region: CASSSGQINQPQHF. DNA for the CDR3: TGTGCCAGCAGCTCGGGACAGATCAATCAGCCCCAGCATTTT.

This clone has only a few counts. The gene calls are TRBV10-3 and TRBJ1-2, with no clear D. CDR3 size: 13 residues. Germline V gene sequence: CDR1 ENHRY, CDR2 SYGVKD. Trimming took off 7 bases at V and 4 bases at J, with 13 bases between the two ends. CDR3 in DNA: TGTGCCATCACAGAGGACGGCGCCTATGGCTACACCTTC. Amino acids: CAITEDGAYGYTF.

With respect to this clone: Its ends do not fully match the called genes, so a read error is possible. The sample carries other DNA sequences with the same CDR3. The chain couples TRBV9 to TRBJ2-5, with 8 bases identical to TRBD1. CDR1 is SGDLS, CDR2 YYNGEE, per germline. The CDR3 covers 15 residues. The CDR3 DNA is TGTGCCAGCAGTGTAGGACAGGGCTTTGAGGGGACCCAGTACTTC. The encoded protein is CASSVGQGFEGTQYF.

The chain links TRBV7-9 to TRBJ1-4, with D unresolved. Deletions cut 5 bases from V and 8 bases from J, with 3 bases between. The CDR3 has 10 residues. Germline-derived CDR1 and CDR2 are SEHNR and FQNEAQ (reference sequence). The CDR3 DNA sequence: TGTGCCAGCAGCGGGGAAAAACTGTTTTTT. Protein product: CASSGEKLFF.

J is TRBJ2-2 and V is TRBV2; weak D call: TRBD2 (6 bases). This CDR3 is built from 15 residues. V shed 1 base and J shed 6 bases, with 12 bases lying between them. The V gene's germline CDR1 is SNHLY and CDR2 FYNNEI. The CDR3 DNA is TGTGCCAGCAGTGAAGATGGGGGGTCAGCCGGGGAGCTGTTTTTT. The encoded protein is CASSEDGGSAGELFF. The complete variable domain, with remaining parts taken from reference TRBV2 and TRBJ2-2, reads EPEVTQTPSHQVTQMGQEVILRCVPISNHLYFYWYRQILGQKVEFLVSFYNNEISEKSEIFDDQFSVERPDGSNFTLKIRSTKLEDSAMYFCASSEDGGSAGELFFGEGSRLTVL.